Following are 16 T cell receptor beta chains from one sample sequenced in a study of T-cell reconstitution after alpha-beta-depleted transplantation in children. Using unique molecular identifiers, the investigators prepared the TCRbeta library. One entry per CDR3 protein, called by TCRdb with MiXCR from the PCR reads. The data hold 300,000 to 400,000 distinct CDR3 sequences, with around 16% observed a single time. Sample: PBMCs, mostly from graft donor cells, taken 360 days after TCRalphabeta/CD19-depleted stem cell transplant. The receptors stem from a male patient between 2 and 15 years old who had a stem cell transplant for acute lymphoblastic leukemia, so the T cells may come from the graft donor.

This clonotype was observed at least ten times. This chain uses TRBV5-1 with TRBJ2-1, with D possibly called TRBD1 or TRBD2 (5 bases each). The CDR3 runs to 15 residues. V was trimmed by 0 bases and J by 6 bases, leaving 13 bases between them. Germline CDR1 is SGHRS and CDR2 is YFSETQ. CDR3 sequence (DNA): TGCGCCAGCAGCTTGGTTGGGGGAGTCCGCAATGAGCAGTTCTTC. Its protein is CASSLVGGVRNEQFF.

DNA of the CDR3: TGTGCCAGCAGCGCACTAGCGGGAGGGGGATACAATGAGCAGTTCTTC. It codes for CASSALAGGGYNEQFF. The chain joins TRBV3-1 to TRBJ2-1; 13 positions agree with TRBD2. Trimming cost V 5 bases and J 4 bases; bases outside gene matches: 5. Germline CDR1 and CDR2: LGHDT and YNNKEL (reference sequence). CDR3 length equals 16 residues.

The chain links TRBV5-1 to TRBJ2-7, with a tentative D call TRBD1 (6 bases). The CDR3 sequence is 17 residues long. V gave up 4 bases and J gave up 1 base, with 21 bases separating them. Germline lookup yields CDR1 SGHRS and CDR2 YFSETQ. The CDR3 spells CASSGWRSRGQSYEQYF. The CDR3 DNA reads TGCGCCAGCAGCGGTTGGCGGTCCAGGGGCCAATCCTACGAGCAGTACTTC.

CDR3 nucleotide sequence: TGCGCCAGCAGCTCCGGGACAGGAACAGTCGGGGAGCTGTTTTTT. Translation: CASSSGTGTVGELFF. The chain recombines TRBV5-1 with TRBJ2-2, with TRBD1 identical over 8 bases. Germline assignment: CDR1 SGHRS and CDR2 YFSETQ. The CDR3 consists of 15 residues. V trimming: 3 bases; J trimming: 7 bases; junction bases outside the gene matches: 8.

The chain carries TRBV27 and TRBJ2-3; possibly TRBD2 for D (6 bases). The CDR3 runs to 16 residues. V lost 3 bases, J lost 0 bases, and 13 bases lay in between. The germline V gene encodes CDR1 MNHEY and CDR2 SMNVEV (reference sequence). The CDR3 sequence is CASSFWGGASTDTQYF. CDR3 in DNA: TGTGCCAGCAGTTTCTGGGGAGGCGCTAGCACAGATACGCAGTATTTT.

The rearrangement joins TRBV4-2 to TRBJ2-5; no clear D. The CDR3 is 15 residues long. CDR1 and CDR2 from the germline V gene are LGHNA and YNFKEQ. V shed 1 base and J shed 3 bases, with 12 bases lying between them. The CDR3 DNA follows: TGTGCCAGCAGCCAAGGCGTTGCCCATAAAGAGACCCAGTACTTC. As protein: CASSQGVAHKETQYF.

Comment on this clonotype: One junction end disagrees with the germline gene, perhaps due to a read error. This rearrangement joins TRBV4-3 to TRBJ2-1; possible D gene TRBD2, 6 bases. The CDR3 runs to 13 residues. The germline V gene has CDR1 LGHNA and CDR2 YSLEER. The CDR3 DNA sequence: TGCGCCAGCAGCCAAGGGAGGGGTACACAGCATTTCTTC. It encodes CASSQGRGTQHFF.

There are a few counts of this clonotype. The genes are TRBV14 and TRBJ1-6, with a weak D call TRBD1 (6 bases). V was trimmed by 5 bases and J by 8 bases, leaving 10 bases between them. CDR1 is SGHDN, CDR2 FVKESK, per germline. The CDR3 extends over 13 amino acids. The CDR3, as DNA: TGTGCCAGCAGCAACAGGGTTGATTCACCCCTCCACTTT. It codes for CASSNRVDSPLHF.

The chain uses TRBV5-1 and TRBJ2-7; TRBD2 might be the D (5 bases). Germline lookup yields CDR1 SGHRS and CDR2 YFSETQ. CDR3 length equals 13 residues. Trimming removed 0 bases at V and 6 bases at J, with 10 bases between. The CDR3 spells CASSLGDRGEQYF. The CDR3 DNA reads TGCGCCAGCAGCTTGGGTGACCGGGGCGAGCAGTACTTC.

This clonotype was detected a few times. The chain carries TRBV18 and TRBJ1-5; D not resolved. The CDR3 sequence is 16 residues long. V was cut by 4 bases and J by 1 base, with 14 bases left in between. Germline V lookup: CDR1 KGHSH, CDR2 LQKENI. The CDR3 nucleotides are TGTGCCAGCTCACGGGCCCCCGGGGAGAGCAATCAGCCCCAGCATTTT. Its translation is CASSRAPGESNQPQHF. Drawing the rest from reference TRBV18 and TRBJ1-5, the complete variable domain is NAGVMQNPRHLVRRRGQEARLRCSPMKGHSHVYWYRQLPEEGLKFMVYLQKENIIDESGMPKERFSAEFPKEGPSILRIQQVVRGDSAAYFCASSRAPGESNQPQHFGDGTRLSIL.

This clonotype has a count of ten or more. The chain couples TRBV20-1 to TRBJ2-7; no definite D call. This CDR3 is built from 12 residues. Trimming removed 6 bases at V and 1 base at J, with 10 bases between. From germline, CDR1 is DFQATT and CDR2 SNEGSKA (reference sequence). The chain's CDR3 is CSARTQSYEQYF. The CDR3, as DNA: TGCAGTGCACGGACGCAGTCCTACGAGCAGTACTTC.

V usage is TRBV7-3 and J usage is TRBJ2-2; possibly TRBD2 for D (6 bases). V was trimmed by 4 bases and J by 5 bases, leaving 14 bases between them. CDR3 length: 15 amino acids. The germline gives CDR1 SGHTA, CDR2 FQGTGA. The CDR3 region has the DNA TGTGCCAGCAGCTCCCAGGGACTTCCGACCGGGGAGCTGTTTTTT. It is translated as CASSSQGLPTGELFF.

The J gene is TRBJ2-3, the V gene TRBV11-2; 8 positions agree with TRBD2. V dropped 1 base and J dropped 1; count of bases not matched to a gene: 4. Per germline, CDR1 SGHAT and CDR2 FQNNGV. The CDR3 consists of 16 residues. The CDR3 region is CASSLGLASGTDTQYF. CDR3 DNA: TGTGCCAGCAGCTTAGGACTAGCGAGTGGCACAGATACGCAGTATTTT. Variable domain in full (rest from reference TRBV11-2 and TRBJ2-3): EAGVAQSPRYKIIEKRQSVAFWCNPISGHATLYWYQQILGQGPKLLIQFQNNGVVDDSQLPKDRFSAERLKGVDSTLKIQPAKLEDSAVYLCASSLGLASGTDTQYFGPGTRLTVL.

The CDR3 DNA is TGCGCCAGCAGCCAAGACCGCCTAGCGGGAGGGCCGGTGTACAATGAGCAGTTCTTC. The encoded protein is CASSQDRLAGGPVYNEQFF. The chain is built from TRBV4-3 and TRBJ2-1, with 12 bases aligning to TRBD2. The germline V gene encodes CDR1 LGHNA and CDR2 YSLEER. Losses at the gene ends were 0 bases for V and 4 bases for J; bases not matched to a gene: 10. This CDR3 has 19 amino acids.

This clonotype was detected only a few times. The rearrangement joins TRBV6-8 to TRBJ2-1; D gene ambiguous. The CDR3 is 12 amino acids. The V gene's germline CDR1 is MNHGY and CDR2 SAAAGT. Trimming removed 9 bases from V and 5 bases from J, with 11 bases in between. CDR3 amino acids: CASARSDNEQFF. CDR3 in DNA: TGTGCCAGTGCGAGAAGTGACAATGAGCAGTTCTTC.

The chain is built from TRBV10-3 and TRBJ2-5; D gene uncertain. In germline, CDR1 is ENHRY, CDR2 SYGVKD. V dropped 0 bases and J dropped 4 bases, with 6 bases sitting between them. The CDR3 spans 13 residues. CDR3: CAISESQRETQYF. The DNA for the CDR3 is TGTGCCATCAGTGAGTCACAACGAGAGACCCAGTACTTC.